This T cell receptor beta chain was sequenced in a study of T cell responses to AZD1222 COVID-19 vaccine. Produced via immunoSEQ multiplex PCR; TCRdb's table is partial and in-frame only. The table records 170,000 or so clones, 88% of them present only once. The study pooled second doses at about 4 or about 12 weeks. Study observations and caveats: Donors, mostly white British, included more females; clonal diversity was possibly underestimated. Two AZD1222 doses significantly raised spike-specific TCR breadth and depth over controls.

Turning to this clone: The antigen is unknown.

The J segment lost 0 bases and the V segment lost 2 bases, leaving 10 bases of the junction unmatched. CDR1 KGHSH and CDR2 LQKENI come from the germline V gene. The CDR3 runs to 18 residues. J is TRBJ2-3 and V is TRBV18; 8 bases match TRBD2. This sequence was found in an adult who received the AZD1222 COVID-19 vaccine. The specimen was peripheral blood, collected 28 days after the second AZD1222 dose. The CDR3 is CASSPVFLRGASTDTQYF. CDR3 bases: TGTGCCAGCTCACCAGTCTTCTTGCGGGGGGCCAGCACAGATACGCAGTATTTT.